This T cell receptor (beta chain) was captured in a study of radiotherapy plus CTLA-4 blockade in lung cancer (dated by TCRdb to 2017 to 2018). Study-wide context: Objective responses were observed in 18% of enrolled patients, and disease control was achieved in about 32%. Here is what the overall study found, with its caveats: The strongest predictors of response were reported to be early dynamic shifts in blood T cell clones along with a rise in serum interferon-beta following radiation. After treatment with radiotherapy and ipilimumab, TCR clones that originated in tumors expanded in peripheral blood.

The CDR3 has 18 amino acids, counting the end cysteine and phenylalanine. Only CDR3 DNA remains: 54 bases, in frame from the first base. The CDR1 and CDR2 encoded by the germline V gene are SGHAT and FQNNGV. A distance of 16 bases separates the germline ends of V and J, which lose 1 base and 0 bases respectively. The library relied on the immunoSEQ multiplex PCR assay. TCRdb took this table from immuneACCESS and kept in-frame rearrangements with V and J called. Such tables lack part of the clones; where checked against another copy, unresolved V genes explain under half of the gap, and the rest is unexplained. The sample table lists tens of thousands of clones, around four fifths of them with a count of one. The ten biggest clones cover roughly 4% of the sample. With regard to this clone: What antigen it recognizes has not been identified. No qualities accompany the bases; no much larger clone lies one base away.

Focal radiation therapy combined with CTLA-4 blockade (ipilimumab) was tested in patients with chemo-refractory metastatic non-small-cell lung cancer. Recombination linked TRBV11-2 to TRBJ1-3; no D gene call is confident. The TCR was taken from a human donor with non-small cell lung cancer who had a partial response to radiotherapy plus ipilimumab. Sample: peripheral blood, taken from a patient treated with radiotherapy plus ipilimumab. The nucleotide sequence reads as follows: TGTGCCAGCAGCTTAGTAGCCCGACCGACGCGCTCTGGAAACACCATATATTTT. Protein translation: CASSLVARPTRSGNTIYF.